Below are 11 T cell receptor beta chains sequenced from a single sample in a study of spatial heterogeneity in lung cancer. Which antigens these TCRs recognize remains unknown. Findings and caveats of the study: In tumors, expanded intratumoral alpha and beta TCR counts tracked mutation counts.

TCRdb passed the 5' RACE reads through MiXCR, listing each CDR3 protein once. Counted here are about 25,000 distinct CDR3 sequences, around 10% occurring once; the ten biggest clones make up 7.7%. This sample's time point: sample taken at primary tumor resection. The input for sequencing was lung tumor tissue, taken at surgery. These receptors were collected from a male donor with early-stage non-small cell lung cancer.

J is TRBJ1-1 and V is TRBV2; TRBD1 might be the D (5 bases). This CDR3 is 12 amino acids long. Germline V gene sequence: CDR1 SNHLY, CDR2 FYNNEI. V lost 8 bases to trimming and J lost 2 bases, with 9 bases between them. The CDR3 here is CASDTGNTEAFF. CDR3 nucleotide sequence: TGTGCCAGCGATACAGGTAACACTGAAGCTTTCTTT.

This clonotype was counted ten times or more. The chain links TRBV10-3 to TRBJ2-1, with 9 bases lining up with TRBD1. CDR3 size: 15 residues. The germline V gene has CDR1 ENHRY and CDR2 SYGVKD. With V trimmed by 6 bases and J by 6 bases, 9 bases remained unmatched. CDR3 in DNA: TGTGCCATCAGCCTACAGGGGGCGGAGAGCAATGAGCAGTTCTTC. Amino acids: CAISLQGAESNEQFF.

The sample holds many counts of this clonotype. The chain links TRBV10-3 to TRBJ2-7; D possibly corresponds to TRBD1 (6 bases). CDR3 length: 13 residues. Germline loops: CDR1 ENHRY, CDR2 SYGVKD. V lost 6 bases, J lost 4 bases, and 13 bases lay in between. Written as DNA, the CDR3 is TGTGCCATCAGAGATCCACAGGGTTACGAGCAGTACTTC. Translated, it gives CAIRDPQGYEQYF.

The CDR3 loop is CASSPTPEIQETQYF. DNA for the CDR3: TGTGCCAGCAGCCCAACCCCCGAGATTCAAGAGACCCAGTACTTC. The V call is TRBV9, the J call TRBJ2-5; D uncertain. V shed 4 bases and J shed 2 bases, with 15 bases lying between them. Per the germline V gene, CDR1 is SGDLS and CDR2 is YYNGEE. The CDR3 runs to 15 residues.

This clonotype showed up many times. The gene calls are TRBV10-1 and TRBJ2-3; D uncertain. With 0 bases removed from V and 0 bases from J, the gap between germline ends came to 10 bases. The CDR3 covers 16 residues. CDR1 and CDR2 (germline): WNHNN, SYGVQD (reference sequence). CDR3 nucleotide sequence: TGCGCCAGCAGTGAGTCGATGGGCCAAAGCACAGATACGCAGTATTTT. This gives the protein CASSESMGQSTDTQYF.

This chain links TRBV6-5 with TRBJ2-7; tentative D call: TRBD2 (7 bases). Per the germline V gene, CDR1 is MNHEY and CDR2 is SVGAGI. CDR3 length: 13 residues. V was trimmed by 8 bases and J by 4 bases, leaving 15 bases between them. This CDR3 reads CASLGEGGYEQYF. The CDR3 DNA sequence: TGTGCCAGCCTAGGCGAGGGGGGGTACGAGCAGTACTTC.

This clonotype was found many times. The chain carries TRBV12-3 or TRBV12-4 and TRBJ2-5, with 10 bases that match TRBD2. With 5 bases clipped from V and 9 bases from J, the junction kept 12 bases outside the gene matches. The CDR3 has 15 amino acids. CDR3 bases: TGTGCCAGCAGTCCAAAAGGACTAGCGGATTTGGCCCAGTACTTC. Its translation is CASSPKGLADLAQYF.

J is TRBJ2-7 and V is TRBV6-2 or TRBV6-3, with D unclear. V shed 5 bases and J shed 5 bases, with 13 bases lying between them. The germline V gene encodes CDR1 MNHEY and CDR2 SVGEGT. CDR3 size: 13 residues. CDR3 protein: CASSGLDPHEQYF. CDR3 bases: TGTGCCAGCAGTGGGCTTGATCCCCACGAGCAGTACTTC.

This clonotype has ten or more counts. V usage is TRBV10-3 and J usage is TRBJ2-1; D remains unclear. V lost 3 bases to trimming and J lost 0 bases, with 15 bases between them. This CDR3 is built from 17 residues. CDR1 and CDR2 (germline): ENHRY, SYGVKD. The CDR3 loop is CAISDYGRPSSYNEQFF. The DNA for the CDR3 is TGTGCCATCAGTGACTACGGGCGGCCCAGCTCCTACAATGAGCAGTTCTTC.

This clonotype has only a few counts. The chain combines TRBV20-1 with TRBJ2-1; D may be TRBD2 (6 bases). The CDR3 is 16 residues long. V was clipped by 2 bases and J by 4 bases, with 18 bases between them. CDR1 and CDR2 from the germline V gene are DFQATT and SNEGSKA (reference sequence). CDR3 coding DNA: TGCAGTGCTAGAAAAGCTGCGGGACTTCTATACAATGAGCAGTTCTTC. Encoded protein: CSARKAAGLLYNEQFF.

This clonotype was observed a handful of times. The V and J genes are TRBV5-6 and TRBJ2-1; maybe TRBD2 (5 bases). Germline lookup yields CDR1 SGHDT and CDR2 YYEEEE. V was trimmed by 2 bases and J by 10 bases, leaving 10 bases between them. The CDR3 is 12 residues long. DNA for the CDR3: TGTGCCAGCAGCTTTAATTGGGAGGAGCAGTTCTTC. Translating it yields CASSFNWEEQFF.